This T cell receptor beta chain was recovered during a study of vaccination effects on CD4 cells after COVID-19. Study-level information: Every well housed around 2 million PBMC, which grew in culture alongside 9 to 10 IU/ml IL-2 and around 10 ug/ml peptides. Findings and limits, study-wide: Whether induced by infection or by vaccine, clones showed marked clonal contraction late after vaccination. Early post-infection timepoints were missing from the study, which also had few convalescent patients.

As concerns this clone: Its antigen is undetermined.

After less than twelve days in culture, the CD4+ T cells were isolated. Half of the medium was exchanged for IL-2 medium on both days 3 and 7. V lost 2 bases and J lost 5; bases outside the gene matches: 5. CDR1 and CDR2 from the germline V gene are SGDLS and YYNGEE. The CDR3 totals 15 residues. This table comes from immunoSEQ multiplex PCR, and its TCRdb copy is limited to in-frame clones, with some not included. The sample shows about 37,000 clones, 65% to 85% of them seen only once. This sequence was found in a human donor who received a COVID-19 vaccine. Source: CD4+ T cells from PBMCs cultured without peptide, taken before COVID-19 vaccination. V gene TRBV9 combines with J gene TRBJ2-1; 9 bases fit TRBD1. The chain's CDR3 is CASSVRDRANNEQFF. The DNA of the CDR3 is TGTGCCAGCAGCGTGAGGGACAGGGCAAACAATGAGCAGTTCTTC. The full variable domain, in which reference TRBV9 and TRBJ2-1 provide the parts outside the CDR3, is DSGVTQTPKHLITATGQRVTLRCSPRSGDLSVYWYQQSLDQGLQFLIQYYNGEERAKGNILERFSAQQFPDLHSELNLSSLELGDSALYFCASSVRDRANNEQFFGPGTRLTVL.